This record looks at one T cell receptor beta chain sequence and its context. Its antigen is not identified. These data come from a study of T cell responses to AZD1222 COVID-19 vaccine. General observations from the study: Among those given AZD1222, only six were seropositive at baseline. Increased Spike-specific TCR breadth and depth were observed after two AZD1222 doses. Nearly half of spike-specific TCRs reportedly target unmutated variant regions. Among the donors, most were white British and more were female, and clonal diversity was possibly underestimated.

The method was immunoSEQ multiplex PCR; TCRdb's version includes in-frame clones alone and lacks a portion of them. Among fewer than 120,000 clones, roughly 90% were seen once, and the ten largest hold over 1.5%. The CDR3 sequence is 13 residues long. The germline V gene has CDR1 SGHRS and CDR2 YFSETQ. Trimming left V 7 bases short and J 1 base short, with 11 bases between. The receptor was derived from an adult in good health. The specimen was peripheral blood, collected on day 0 of AZD1222 vaccination. This chain uses TRBV5-1 with TRBJ1-1; D gene ambiguous. CDR3 bases: TGCGCCAGCTTTCGGACTGGGAACACTGAAGCTTTCTTT. It specifies CASFRTGNTEAFF. The variable domain in full, with the rest retrieved from reference TRBV5-1 and TRBJ1-1, is KAGVTQTPRYLIKTRGQQVTLSCSPISGHRSVSWYQQTPGQGLQFLFEYFSETQRNKGNFPGRFSGRQFSNSRSEMNVSTLELGDSALYLCASFRTGNTEAFFGQGTRLTVV.